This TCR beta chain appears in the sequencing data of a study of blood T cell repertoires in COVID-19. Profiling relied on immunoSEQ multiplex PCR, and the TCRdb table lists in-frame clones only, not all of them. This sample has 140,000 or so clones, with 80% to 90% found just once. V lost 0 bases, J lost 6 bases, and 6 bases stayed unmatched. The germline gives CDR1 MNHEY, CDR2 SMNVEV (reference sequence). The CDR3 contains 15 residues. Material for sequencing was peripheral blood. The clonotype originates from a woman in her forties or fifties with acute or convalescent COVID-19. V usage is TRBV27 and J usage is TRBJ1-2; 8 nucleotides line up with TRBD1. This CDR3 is CASSLSRGRFDGYTF. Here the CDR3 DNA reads TGTGCCAGCAGTTTATCCAGGGGGCGGTTCGATGGCTACACCTTC.